These T cell receptor beta chains were read from a single sample in a study of T cell responses to AZD1222 COVID-19 vaccine. Clones were read by immunoSEQ multiplex PCR, and TCRdb kept only the in-frame ones, dropping some. Seen here are 75,000 to 90,000 clones, 75% to 90% observed once, and the top ten hold 2.4%. The sequenced sample was peripheral blood, obtained on day 0 of AZD1222 vaccination. Receptor source: an adult in good health. The CDR3 runs from the conserved cysteine through the conserved F or W. D genes are given only for firm matches. For some rows the clone size is stated as once, few or many, or as a class when expanded; others skip it.

clone_size,v_call,j_call,d_call,cdr3_aa,cdr3_nt
.,TRBV5-6,TRBJ2-1,.,CASSLAFRGSNEQFF,TGTGCCAGCAGCTTGGCCTTTCGGGGGAGTAATGAGCAGTTCTTC
.,TRBV6-5,TRBJ1-2,.,CASSPPGVPGGGYTF,TGTGCCAGCAGCCCACCAGGAGTCCCGGGAGGTGGCTACACCTTC
.,TRBV14,TRBJ1-1,.,CASSPLPVGLNTEAFF,TGTGCCAGCAGCCCACTCCCAGTGGGGTTGAACACTGAAGCTTTCTTT
few,TRBV5-1,TRBJ1-1,TRBD1,CASSLGTENTEAFF,TGCGCCAGCAGCTTAGGGACAGAGAACACTGAAGCTTTCTTT
.,TRBV2,TRBJ2-1,.,CASSEASSYNEQFF,TGTGCCAGCAGCGAGGCAAGCTCCTACAATGAGCAGTTCTTC
.,TRBV7-9,TRBJ2-1,.,CASSLTSSNNEQFF,TGTGCCAGCAGCTTAACTAGTTCCAATAATGAGCAGTTCTTC
.,TRBV4-2,TRBJ1-4,.,CASSQVWEGVVNEKLFF,TGTGCCAGCAGCCAAGTTTGGGAGGGGGTCGTTAATGAAAAACTGTTTTTT
.,TRBV6-5,TRBJ1-1,TRBD1,CASSYEPQGRAEAFF,TGTGCCAGCAGTTACGAACCACAGGGGCGTGCTGAAGCTTTCTTT
.,TRBV12-3/TRBV12-4,TRBJ1-4,.,CASSGRGHEKLFF,TGTGCCAGCTCCGGGAGGGGTCATGAAAAACTGTTTTTT
.,TRBV4-1,TRBJ2-7,TRBD1,CASSQDLAGGYYEQYF,TGCGCCAGCAGCCAAGATCTCGCAGGGGGCTACTACGAGCAGTACTTC
.,TRBV6-5,TRBJ2-3,.,CASISRGSTDTQYF,TGTGCCAGCATTTCGAGGGGCAGCACAGATACGCAGTATTTT
.,TRBV7-9,TRBJ1-1,.,CASSSGRAEAFF,TGTGCCAGCAGCTCGGGACGCGCTGAAGCTTTCTTT
.,TRBV7-3,TRBJ1-1,.,CASSLDGATEAFF,TGTGCCAGCAGCTTAGACGGGGCAACTGAAGCTTTCTTT
.,TRBV5-6,TRBJ2-2,.,CASGAYGELFF,TGTGCCAGCGGGGCATACGGGGAGCTGTTTTTT
once,TRBV13,TRBJ1-2,TRBD1,CASSLGRGGRDGYTF,TGTGCCAGCAGCTTAGGACGAGGGGGCCGAGATGGCTACACCTTC
.,TRBV5-1,TRBJ1-4,.,CASSLDRGKLFF,TGCGCCAGCAGCTTGGATCGGGGAAAACTGTTTTTT
.,TRBV10-3,TRBJ2-2,.,CAISADRFTGELFF,TGTGCCATCAGTGCGGACAGATTCACCGGGGAGCTGTTTTTT
.,TRBV19,TRBJ1-1,.,CASSFQGGGTEAFF,TGTGCCAGTAGTTTCCAGGGAGGTGGCACTGAAGCTTTCTTT
.,TRBV3-1/TRBV3-2,TRBJ1-2,.,CASSQVAGAGYGYTF,TGTGCCAGCAGCCAAGTTGCGGGGGCGGGCTATGGCTACACCTTC
.,TRBV11-1,TRBJ2-7,.,CASSQGSGSYEQYF,TGTGCCAGCAGCCAAGGCTCGGGGTCCTACGAGCAGTACTTC
.,TRBV5-4,TRBJ2-7,.,CASSLGGFSYEQYF,TGTGCCAGCAGCTTAGGGGGATTCTCCTACGAGCAGTACTTC
.,TRBV30,TRBJ2-4,.,CAWSEGPKNIQYF,TGTGCCTGGAGCGAGGGGCCCAAAAACATTCAGTACTTC
.,TRBV30,TRBJ1-1,.,CAWSEAPINTEAFF,TGTGCCTGGAGTGAGGCACCGATAAACACTGAAGCTTTCTTT
.,TRBV7-9,TRBJ1-1,.,CASSLLGVDTEAFF,TGTGCCAGCAGCTTATTGGGGGTGGACACTGAAGCTTTCTTT
.,TRBV19,TRBJ1-1,.,CASSILYTGRGTEAFF,TGTGCCAGTAGTATCCTTTACACAGGCCGAGGCACTGAAGCTTTCTTT
.,TRBV4-2,TRBJ1-2,.,CASSQRQDINYGYTF,TGTGCCAGCAGCCAAAGACAGGACATTAACTATGGCTACACCTTC
.,TRBV9,TRBJ1-3,TRBD1,CASSVGTGRGNTIYF,TGTGCCAGCAGCGTGGGGACAGGGAGAGGAAACACCATATATTTT
few,TRBV5-1,TRBJ2-3,.,CASSLDSTDTQYF,TGCGCCAGCAGCCTGGACAGCACAGATACGCAGTATTTT
.,TRBV18,TRBJ1-1,TRBD1,CASSLTGDTEAFF,TGTGCCAGCTCCCTTACAGGGGACACTGAAGCTTTCTTT
.,TRBV12-3/TRBV12-4,TRBJ2-1,TRBD1,CASSSYRGSSEFF,TGTGCCAGCAGTTCCTACAGGGGTAGTTCGGAGTTCTTC
.,TRBV18,TRBJ2-5,.,CASSDHQGNGETQYF,TGTGCCAGCTCAGACCACCAGGGGAACGGAGAGACCCAGTACTTC
.,TRBV11-2,TRBJ1-1,.,CASSSGDTEAFF,TGTGCCAGCAGCTCGGGGGACACTGAAGCTTTCTTT
.,TRBV5-1,TRBJ1-4,.,CASSSSLIMGRGEKLFF,TGCGCCAGCAGCTCGTCTCTAATAATGGGACGCGGGGAAAAACTGTTTTTT
.,TRBV4-1,TRBJ1-2,.,CASSQDQASLRDLNYGYTF,TGCGCCAGCAGCCAAGATCAAGCCAGCTTACGGGATCTCAACTATGGCTACACCTTC
few,TRBV6-1,TRBJ1-4,.,CASSENGGRGNEKLFF,TGTGCCAGCAGTGAAAACGGAGGGAGGGGGAATGAAAAACTGTTTTTT
.,TRBV4-1,TRBJ2-7,.,CASSQDGGSYEQYF,TGCGCCAGCAGCCAAGATGGGGGATCCTACGAGCAGTACTTC
.,TRBV6-5,TRBJ1-6,.,CASTLGSYNSPLHF,TGTGCCAGCACCCTTGGATCCTATAATTCACCCCTCCACTTT
.,TRBV2,TRBJ1-5,.,CASSFLGGNQPQHF,TGTGCCAGCAGTTTCCTGGGGGGGAATCAGCCCCAGCATTTT
.,TRBV7-9,TRBJ2-7,.,CASSKIGYEQYF,TGTGCCAGCAGCAAGATTGGGTACGAGCAGTACTTC
.,TRBV7-8,TRBJ2-7,TRBD2,CASSLGLATAYEQYF,TGTGCCAGCAGCTTGGGACTAGCGACCGCCTACGAGCAGTACTTC
.,TRBV29-1,TRBJ1-1,TRBD1,CSVPSWQGAGEAFF,TGCAGCGTTCCGTCTTGGCAGGGGGCCGGTGAAGCTTTCTTT
.,TRBV7-3,TRBJ2-1,TRBD1,CASSSPGQGGWGEQFF,TGTGCCAGCAGCTCCCCGGGACAGGGAGGCTGGGGTGAGCAGTTCTTC
.,TRBV7-9,TRBJ1-5,.,CASSSGFNQPQHF,TGTGCCAGCAGCTCGGGGTTCAATCAGCCCCAGCATTTT
.,TRBV6-1,TRBJ1-2,.,CASSEAGFFGYTF,TGTGCCAGCAGTGAAGCCGGATTTTTCGGCTACACCTTC
.,TRBV18,TRBJ2-7,TRBD1,CASSPLGTGGYEQYF,TGTGCCAGCTCACCCCTTGGGACAGGGGGATACGAGCAGTACTTC
.,TRBV2,TRBJ2-5,.,CASSEGRGGETQYF,TGTGCCAGCAGTGAAGGCCGGGGTGGAGAGACCCAGTACTTC
.,TRBV20-1,TRBJ1-5,.,CSASRAGGNQPQHF,TGCAGTGCTAGTCGGGCAGGGGGCAATCAGCCCCAGCATTTT
once,TRBV2,TRBJ1-5,TRBD1,CASTKGRGSNQPQHF,TGTGCCAGCACCAAAGGCAGGGGGAGCAATCAGCCCCAGCATTTT
.,TRBV19,TRBJ1-6,.,CASRKKSPGKNNSPLHF,TGTGCCAGTAGGAAAAAGTCACCGGGGAAAAATAATTCACCCCTCCACTTT
.,TRBV6-5,TRBJ2-7,TRBD1,CASSYRLDRGYEQYF,TGTGCCAGCAGTTACCGTTTGGACAGGGGCTACGAGCAGTACTTC